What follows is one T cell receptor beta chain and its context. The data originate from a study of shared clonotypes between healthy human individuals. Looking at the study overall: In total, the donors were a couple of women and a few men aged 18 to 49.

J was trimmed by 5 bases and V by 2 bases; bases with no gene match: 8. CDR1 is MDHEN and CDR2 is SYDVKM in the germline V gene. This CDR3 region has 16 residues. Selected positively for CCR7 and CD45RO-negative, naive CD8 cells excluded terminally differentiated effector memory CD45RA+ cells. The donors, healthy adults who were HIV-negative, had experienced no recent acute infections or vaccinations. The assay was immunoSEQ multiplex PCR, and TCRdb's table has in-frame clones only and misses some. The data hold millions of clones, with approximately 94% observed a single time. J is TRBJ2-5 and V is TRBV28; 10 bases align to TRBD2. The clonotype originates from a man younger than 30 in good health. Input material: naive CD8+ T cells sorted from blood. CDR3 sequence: CASSLLASGGWETQYF. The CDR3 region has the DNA TGTGCCAGCAGTTTACTGGCTAGCGGGGGTTGGGAGACCCAGTACTTC.